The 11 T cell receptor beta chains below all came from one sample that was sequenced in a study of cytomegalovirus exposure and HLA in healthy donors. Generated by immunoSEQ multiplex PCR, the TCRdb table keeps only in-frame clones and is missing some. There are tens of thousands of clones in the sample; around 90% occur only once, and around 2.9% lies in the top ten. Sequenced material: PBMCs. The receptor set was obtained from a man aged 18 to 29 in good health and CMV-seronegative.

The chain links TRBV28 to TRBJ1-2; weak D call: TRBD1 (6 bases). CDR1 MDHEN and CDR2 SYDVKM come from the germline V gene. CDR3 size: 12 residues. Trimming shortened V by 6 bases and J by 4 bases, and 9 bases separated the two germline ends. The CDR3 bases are TGTGCCAGCAGGGGGGCTAGCTATGGCTACACCTTC. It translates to CASRGASYGYTF.

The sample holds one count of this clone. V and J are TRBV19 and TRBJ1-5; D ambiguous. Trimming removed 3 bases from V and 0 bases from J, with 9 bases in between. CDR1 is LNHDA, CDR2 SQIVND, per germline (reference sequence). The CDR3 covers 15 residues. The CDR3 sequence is CASSITRNSNQPQHF. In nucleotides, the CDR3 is TGTGCCAGTAGTATTACACGAAATAGCAATCAGCCCCAGCATTTT.

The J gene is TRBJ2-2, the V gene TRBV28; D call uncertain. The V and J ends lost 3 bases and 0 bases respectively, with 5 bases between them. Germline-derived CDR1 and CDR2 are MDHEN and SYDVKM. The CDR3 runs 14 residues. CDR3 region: CASSFNTNTGELFF. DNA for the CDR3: TGTGCCAGCAGTTTTAACACGAACACCGGGGAGCTGTTTTTT.

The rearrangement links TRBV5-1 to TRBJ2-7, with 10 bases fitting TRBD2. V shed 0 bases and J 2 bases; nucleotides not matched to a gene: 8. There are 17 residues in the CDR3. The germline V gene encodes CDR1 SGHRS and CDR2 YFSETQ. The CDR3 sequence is CASSLGTSGNLPYEQYF. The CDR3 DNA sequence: TGCGCCAGCAGCTTGGGGACTAGCGGAAACCTTCCCTACGAGCAGTACTTC. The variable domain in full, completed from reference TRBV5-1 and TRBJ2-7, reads KAGVTQTPRYLIKTRGQQVTLSCSPISGHRSVSWYQQTPGQGLQFLFEYFSETQRNKGNFPGRFSGRQFSNSRSEMNVSTLELGDSALYLCASSLGTSGNLPYEQYFGPGTRLTVT.

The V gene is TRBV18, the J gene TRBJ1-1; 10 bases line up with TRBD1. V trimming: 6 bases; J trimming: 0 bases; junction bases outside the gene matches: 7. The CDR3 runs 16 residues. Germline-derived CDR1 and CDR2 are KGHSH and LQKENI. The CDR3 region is CASSPRDRGMNTEAFF. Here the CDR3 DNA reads TGTGCCAGCTCGCCCCGGGACAGGGGCATGAACACTGAAGCTTTCTTT.

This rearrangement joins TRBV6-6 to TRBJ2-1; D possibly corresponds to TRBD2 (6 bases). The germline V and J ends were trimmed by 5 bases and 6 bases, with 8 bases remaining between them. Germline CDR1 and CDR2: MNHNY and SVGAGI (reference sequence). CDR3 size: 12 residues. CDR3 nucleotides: TGTGCCAGCAGTACTAGCATCAATGAGCAGTTCTTC. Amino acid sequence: CASSTSINEQFF.

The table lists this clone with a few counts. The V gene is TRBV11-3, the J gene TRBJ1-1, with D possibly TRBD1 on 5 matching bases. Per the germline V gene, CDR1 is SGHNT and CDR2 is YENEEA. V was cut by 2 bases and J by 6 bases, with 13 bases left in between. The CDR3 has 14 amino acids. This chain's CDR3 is CASSLTGVGAEAFF. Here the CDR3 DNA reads TGTGCCAGCAGCTTAACGGGGGTCGGCGCTGAAGCTTTCTTT.

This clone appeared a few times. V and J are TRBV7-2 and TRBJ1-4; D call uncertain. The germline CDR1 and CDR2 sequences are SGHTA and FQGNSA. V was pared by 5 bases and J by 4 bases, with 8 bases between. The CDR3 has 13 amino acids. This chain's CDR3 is CASSRQLNEKLFF. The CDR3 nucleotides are TGTGCCAGCAGCCGACAACTTAATGAAAAACTGTTTTTT.

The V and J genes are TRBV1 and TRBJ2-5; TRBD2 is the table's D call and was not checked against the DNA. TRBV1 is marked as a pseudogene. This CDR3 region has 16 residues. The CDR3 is CTSSQDPGGRPETQYF. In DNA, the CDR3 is TGCACCAGCAGCCAAGATCCCGGCGGGAGGCCGGAGACCCAGTACTTC.

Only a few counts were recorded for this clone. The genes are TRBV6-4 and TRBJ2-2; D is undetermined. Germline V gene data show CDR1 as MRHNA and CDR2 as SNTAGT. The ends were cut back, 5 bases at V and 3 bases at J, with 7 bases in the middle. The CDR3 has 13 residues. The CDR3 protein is CASSPRDTGELFF. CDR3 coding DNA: TGTGCCAGCAGTCCCCGCGACACCGGGGAGCTGTTTTTT.

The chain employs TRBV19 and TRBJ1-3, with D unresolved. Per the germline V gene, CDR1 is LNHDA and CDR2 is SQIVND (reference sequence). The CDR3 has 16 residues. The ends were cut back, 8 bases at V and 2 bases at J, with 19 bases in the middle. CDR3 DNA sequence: TGTGCCAGTTCACTCTCGCCACCCGGGACTGGAAACACCATATATTTT. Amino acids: CASSLSPPGTGNTIYF. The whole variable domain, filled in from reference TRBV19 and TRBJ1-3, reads DGGITQSPKYLFRKEGQNVTLSCEQNLNHDAMYWYRQDPGQGLRLIYYSQIVNDFQKGDIAEGYSVSREKKESFPLTVTSAQKNPTAFYLCASSLSPPGTGNTIYFGEGSWLTVV.